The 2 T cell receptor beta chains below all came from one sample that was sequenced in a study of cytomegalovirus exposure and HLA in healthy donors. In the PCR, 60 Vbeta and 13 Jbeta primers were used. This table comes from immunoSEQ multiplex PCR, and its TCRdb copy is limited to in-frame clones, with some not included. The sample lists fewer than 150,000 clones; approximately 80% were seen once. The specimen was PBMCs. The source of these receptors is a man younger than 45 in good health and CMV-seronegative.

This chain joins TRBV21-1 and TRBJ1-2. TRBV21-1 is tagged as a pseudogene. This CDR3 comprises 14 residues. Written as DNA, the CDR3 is TGTGCCAGCAGCAAAGGGCGGGGGTTGAGGGGCTACACCTTC. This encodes CASSKGRGLRGYTF.

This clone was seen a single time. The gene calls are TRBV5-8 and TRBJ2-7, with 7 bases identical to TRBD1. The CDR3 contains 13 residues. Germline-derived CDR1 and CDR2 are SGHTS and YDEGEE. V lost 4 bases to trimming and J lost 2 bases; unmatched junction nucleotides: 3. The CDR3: CASSGQVTYEQYF. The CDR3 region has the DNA TGTGCCAGCAGCGGACAGGTAACCTACGAGCAGTACTTC. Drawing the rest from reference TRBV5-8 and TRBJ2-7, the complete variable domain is EAGVTQSPTHLIKTRGQQATLRCSPISGHTSVYWYQQALGLGLQFLLWYDEGEERNRGNFPPRFSGRQFPNYSSELNVNALELEDSALYLCASSGQVTYEQYFGPGTRLTVT.